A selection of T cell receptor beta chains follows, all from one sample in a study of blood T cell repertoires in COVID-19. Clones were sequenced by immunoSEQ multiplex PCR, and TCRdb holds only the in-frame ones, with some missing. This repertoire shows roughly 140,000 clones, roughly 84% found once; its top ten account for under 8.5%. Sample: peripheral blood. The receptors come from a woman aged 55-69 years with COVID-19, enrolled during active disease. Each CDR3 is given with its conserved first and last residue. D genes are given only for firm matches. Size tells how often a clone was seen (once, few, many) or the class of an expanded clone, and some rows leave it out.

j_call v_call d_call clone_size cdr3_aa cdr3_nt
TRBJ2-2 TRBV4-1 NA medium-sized CASSSSSGAGVNTGELFF TGCGCCAGCAGCTCATCCTCGGGGGCGGGAGTGAACACCGGGGAGCTGTTTTTT
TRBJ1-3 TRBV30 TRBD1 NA CAWAPGTGIGNTIYF TGTGCCTGGGCCCCCGGGACAGGGATTGGAAACACCATATATTTT
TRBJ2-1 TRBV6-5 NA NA CASSYVFPSSYNEQFF TGTGCCAGCAGTTACGTGTTCCCGAGCTCCTACAATGAGCAGTTCTTC
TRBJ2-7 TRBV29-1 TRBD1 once CSVENWTGTYEQYF TGCAGCGTTGAGAATTGGACAGGGACCTACGAGCAGTACTTC
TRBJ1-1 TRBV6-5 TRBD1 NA CASTRQGSTEAFF TGTGCCAGCACCCGACAGGGCTCCACTGAAGCTTTCTTT
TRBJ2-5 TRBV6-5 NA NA CASRINRVETQYF TGTGCCAGCAGAATCAACAGGGTTGAGACCCAGTACTTC
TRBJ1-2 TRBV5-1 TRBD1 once CASSLGGTVDGYTF TGCGCCAGCAGCTTGGGGGGGACAGTTGATGGCTACACCTTC
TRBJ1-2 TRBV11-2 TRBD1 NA CASSSIRTGGDGYTF TGTGCCAGCAGCTCGATCAGGACAGGGGGCGATGGCTACACCTTC
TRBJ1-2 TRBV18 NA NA CASSPDSYYTF TGTGCCAGCTCACCTGATTCCTACTACACCTTC
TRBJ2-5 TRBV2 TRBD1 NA CASNPGTGGAETQYF TGTGCCAGCAACCCCGGGACAGGGGGCGCGGAGACCCAGTACTTC
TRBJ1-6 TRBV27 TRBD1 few CASSRDRANNSPLHF TGTGCCAGCAGTCGGGACAGGGCGAATAATTCACCCCTCCACTTT
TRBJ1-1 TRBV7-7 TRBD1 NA CASSRQGNTEAFF TGTGCCAGCAGCAGACAGGGGAACACTGAAGCTTTCTTT
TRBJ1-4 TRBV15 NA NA CATSRDWGGRREKLFF TGTGCCACCAGCAGAGATTGGGGGGGGCGTCGAGAAAAACTGTTTTTT
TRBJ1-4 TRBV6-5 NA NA CAIQRGVDNEKLFF TGTGCCATACAACGGGGAGTAGATAATGAAAAACTGTTTTTT
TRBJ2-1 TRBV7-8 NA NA CASSPAYRVGSSDEQFF TGTGCCAGCAGCCCAGCCTACAGGGTAGGTAGCTCGGATGAGCAGTTCTTC
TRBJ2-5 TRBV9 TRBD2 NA CASSVTSGGTPLQETQYF TGTGCCAGCAGCGTCACTAGCGGGGGAACTCCTTTACAAGAGACCCAGTACTTC
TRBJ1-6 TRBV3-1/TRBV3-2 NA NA CASSQDTGSYNSPLHF TGTGCCAGCAGCCAAGATACAGGCTCCTATAATTCACCCCTCCACTTT
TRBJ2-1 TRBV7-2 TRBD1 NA CASSFDRGYYNEQFF TGTGCCAGCAGCTTTGACAGGGGTTACTACAATGAGCAGTTCTTC
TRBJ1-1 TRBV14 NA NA CASSRYRGHRMEAFF TGTGCCAGCAGCCGATACCGCGGACACCGAATGGAGGCTTTCTTT
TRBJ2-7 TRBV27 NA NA CASRTAGTPYEQYF TGTGCCAGCAGGACTGCCGGGACTCCCTACGAGCAGTACTTC
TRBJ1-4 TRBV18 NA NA CASSHIQGHEKLFF TGTGCCAGCTCACATATACAGGGTCACGAAAAACTGTTTTTT
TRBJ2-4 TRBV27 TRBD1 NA CASSFDRGKNIQYF TGTGCCAGCAGTTTCGACAGGGGGAAAAACATTCAGTACTTC
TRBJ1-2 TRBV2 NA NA CASRPETQGGGYTF TGTGCCAGCAGGCCGGAAACTCAGGGAGGAGGCTACACCTTC
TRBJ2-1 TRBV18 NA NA CASSPRQAAPTNEQFF TGTGCCAGCTCACCAAGACAGGCTGCCCCTACCAATGAGCAGTTCTTC
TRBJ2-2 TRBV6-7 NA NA CASSRGETRISTGELFF TGTGCCAGCAGCAGGGGGGAGACTAGGATAAGCACCGGGGAGCTGTTTTTT
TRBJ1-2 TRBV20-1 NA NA CSASSREGPYGYTF TGCAGTGCGAGTAGCAGGGAGGGACCTTATGGCTACACCTTC
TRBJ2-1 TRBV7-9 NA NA CASSLDGQSYNEQFF TGTGCCAGCAGCTTAGACGGACAGAGCTACAATGAGCAGTTCTTC
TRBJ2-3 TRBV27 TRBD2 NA CASRYLLAAHTDTQYF TGTGCCAGCAGATACCTACTAGCGGCCCACACAGATACGCAGTATTTT
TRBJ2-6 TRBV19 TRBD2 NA CASSLQLAGVRSGANVLTF TGTGCCAGTAGTCTACAGTTAGCGGGAGTCCGCTCTGGGGCCAACGTCCTGACTTTC
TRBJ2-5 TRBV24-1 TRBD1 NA CATSDSFPGQGLETQYF TGTGCCACCAGTGATTCCTTCCCGGGACAGGGTCTGGAGACCCAGTACTTC
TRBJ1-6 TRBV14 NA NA CASSQNSGNSPLHF TGTGCCAGCAGCCAAAACAGTGGGAATTCACCCCTCCACTTT
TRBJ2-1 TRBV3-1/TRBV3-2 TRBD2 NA CASSQDAGAWNEQFF TGTGCCAGCAGCCAAGACGCGGGAGCCTGGAATGAGCAGTTCTTC
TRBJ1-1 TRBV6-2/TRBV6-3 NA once CASTPWGGNTEAFF TGTGCCAGCACCCCCTGGGGGGGGAACACTGAAGCTTTCTTT
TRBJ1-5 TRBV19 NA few CASSMQRLNQPQHF TGTGCCAGTAGTATGCAGCGGCTCAATCAGCCCCAGCATTTT
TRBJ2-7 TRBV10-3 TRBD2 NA CAISASGGTYEQYF TGTGCCATCAGCGCCAGCGGGGGTACCTACGAGCAGTACTTC
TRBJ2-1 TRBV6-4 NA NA CASSDLGGRSSYNEQFF TGTGCCAGCAGTGACTTAGGGGGAAGAAGTTCCTACAATGAGCAGTTCTTC
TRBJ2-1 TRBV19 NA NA CASQYFAGSYNEQFF TGTGCCAGCCAGTATTTTGCGGGTTCCTACAATGAGCAGTTCTTC
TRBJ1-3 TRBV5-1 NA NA CASRGGGNTIYF TGCGCCAGCAGAGGGGGAGGAAACACCATATATTTT
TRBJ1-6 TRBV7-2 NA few CASSLNKIYNSPLHF TGTGCCAGCAGCTTAAACAAAATCTATAATTCACCCCTCCACTTT
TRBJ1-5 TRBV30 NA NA CAWSLSENQPQHF TGTGCCTGGAGTTTAAGCGAAAATCAGCCCCAGCATTTT
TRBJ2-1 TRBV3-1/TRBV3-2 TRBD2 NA CASSQARGLAGAGEQFF TGTGCCAGCAGCCAAGCCAGGGGGCTAGCGGGAGCTGGTGAGCAGTTCTTC
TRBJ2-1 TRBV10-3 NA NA CAIRPQVSWEQFF TGTGCCATCAGACCTCAGGTGTCCTGGGAGCAGTTCTTC
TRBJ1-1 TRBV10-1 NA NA CASSVQADTTEAFF TGCGCCAGCAGTGTCCAGGCTGATACCACTGAAGCTTTCTTT
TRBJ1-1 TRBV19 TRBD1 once CASSINRGDTEAFF TGTGCCAGTAGTATTAACAGGGGCGACACTGAAGCTTTCTTT
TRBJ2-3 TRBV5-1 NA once CASSLYRSTDTQYF TGCGCCAGCAGCTTGTACAGATCCACAGATACGCAGTATTTT
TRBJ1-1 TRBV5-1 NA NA CASSRDTMNTEAFF TGCGCCAGCAGCCGGGACACCATGAACACTGAAGCTTTCTTT
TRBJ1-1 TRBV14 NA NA CASSSGLMNTEAFF TGTGCCAGCAGCTCGGGACTGATGAACACTGAAGCTTTCTTT
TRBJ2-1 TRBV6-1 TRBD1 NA CASSEIWTGGKEEQFF TGTGCCAGCAGTGAAATATGGACAGGGGGCAAGGAAGAGCAGTTCTTC